The source of this TCR beta chain is a study of T cell responses to AZD1222 COVID-19 vaccine. Study-wide points: Clonal diversity was possibly underestimated, and the donors were mostly white British, with more females. Epitopes outside B.1.351 and B.1.1.7 mutated regions reportedly drew nearly half of spike TCRs.

There are 14 residues in the CDR3. The V end lost 5 bases, the J end lost 3 bases, and 14 bases lay between the germline ends. CDR1 SGHTA and CDR2 FQGNSA come from the germline V gene. Some clones are missing from TCRdb's copy, which holds only in-frame ones; the method was immunoSEQ multiplex PCR. The data show 65,000 to 75,000 clones, more than 75% seen once. A note on this clone: The antigen remains undetermined.

The rearrangement links TRBV7-2 to TRBJ2-7; weak D call: TRBD2 (5 bases). The sample in question was peripheral blood, obtained 28 days after the second dose of the MenACWY control vaccine. The TCR was taken from an adult who received the MenACWY meningococcal vaccine as a control. CDR3 bases: TGTGCCAGCAGCCGGGCGGGCGGGTACTACGAGCAGTACTTC. Its protein is CASSRAGGYYEQYF.